This is a list of T cell receptor beta chains from one sample in a study of blood T cell repertoires in COVID-19. Sequencing was performed with immunoSEQ multiplex PCR; in TCRdb, only in-frame clones are kept and a portion is missing. Of around 220,000 clones listed, around 80% were seen once; the top ten hold more than 9%. The sample consisted of peripheral blood. The receptors here all came from a woman at least 80 years old with acute or convalescent COVID-19. The CDR3 runs from the conserved cysteine through the conserved F or W. The order of the fields is J gene, V gene, clone size, D gene, CDR3 DNA, CDR3 protein. D genes are given only for firm matches. The listing skips clone size in some rows; elsewhere it reads once, few, many or a size class.

j_gene: TRBJ2-3
v_gene: TRBV6-4
abundance: NA
d_gene: TRBD2
CDR3nt: TGTGCCAGCAGTGCACTAGCGGGGGCCACAGATACGCAGTATTTT
CDR3aa: CASSALAGATDTQYF

j_gene: TRBJ2-1
v_gene: TRBV14
abundance: NA
d_gene: NA
CDR3nt: TGTGCCAGCAGCCGCCTCGCGGAGGGTGTTTCCTACAATGAGCAGTTCTTC
CDR3aa: CASSRLAEGVSYNEQFF

j_gene: TRBJ1-1
v_gene: TRBV7-2
abundance: few
d_gene: NA
CDR3nt: TGTGCCAGCAGCCCAGGACACGCAGGCGAAGCTTTCTTT
CDR3aa: CASSPGHAGEAFF

j_gene: TRBJ2-3
v_gene: TRBV12-3/TRBV12-4
abundance: NA
d_gene: NA
CDR3nt: TGTGCCAGCCGTACTTCAAGCACAGATACGCAGTATTTT
CDR3aa: CASRTSSTDTQYF

j_gene: TRBJ2-5
v_gene: TRBV9
abundance: NA
d_gene: TRBD1
CDR3nt: TGTGCCAGCAGCACCCCGAGGTCGGACAGGGAAGAGACCCAGTACTTC
CDR3aa: CASSTPRSDREETQYF

j_gene: TRBJ2-5
v_gene: TRBV5-6
abundance: NA
d_gene: NA
CDR3nt: TGTGCCAGCAGCTTGATACATTCAGAGACCCAGTACTTC
CDR3aa: CASSLIHSETQYF

j_gene: TRBJ2-7
v_gene: TRBV5-1
abundance: NA
d_gene: TRBD2
CDR3nt: TGCGCCAGCAGTCTACTAGCGGACTACGAGCAGTACTTC
CDR3aa: CASSLLADYEQYF

j_gene: TRBJ1-2
v_gene: TRBV5-4
abundance: NA
d_gene: NA
CDR3nt: TGTGCCAGCAAACCGGACAGTATCTATGGCTACACCTTC
CDR3aa: CASKPDSIYGYTF

j_gene: TRBJ2-1
v_gene: TRBV5-1
abundance: NA
d_gene: NA
CDR3nt: TGCGCCAGCAGCTTAGCAAATGAGCAGTTCTTC
CDR3aa: CASSLANEQFF

j_gene: TRBJ2-5
v_gene: TRBV10-3
abundance: NA
d_gene: NA
CDR3nt: TGTGCCATCAGTGGTCGACAGCAAGAGACCCAGTACTTC
CDR3aa: CAISGRQQETQYF

j_gene: TRBJ2-1
v_gene: TRBV9
abundance: once
d_gene: NA
CDR3nt: TGTGCCAGCAGTTCTCCTAGCGCCCGCTCCTACAATGAGCAGTTCTTC
CDR3aa: CASSSPSARSYNEQFF

j_gene: TRBJ2-2
v_gene: TRBV6-6
abundance: NA
d_gene: NA
CDR3nt: TGTGCCAGCAGTTTTCCGGGACAGAACACCGGGGAGCTGTTTTTT
CDR3aa: CASSFPGQNTGELFF

j_gene: TRBJ1-2
v_gene: TRBV7-8
abundance: NA
d_gene: NA
CDR3nt: TGTGCCAGCAGCTTAGACAGGGACTATGGCTACACCTTC
CDR3aa: CASSLDRDYGYTF

j_gene: TRBJ2-7
v_gene: TRBV7-3
abundance: NA
d_gene: NA
CDR3nt: TGTGCCAGCAGTATCGGGACTTCCTCCCCTTACGAGCAGTACTTC
CDR3aa: CASSIGTSSPYEQYF

j_gene: TRBJ2-2
v_gene: TRBV18
abundance: NA
d_gene: TRBD1
CDR3nt: TGTGCCAGCTCACCCTCCGGGACAGGGTTTACCGGGGAGCTGTTTTTT
CDR3aa: CASSPSGTGFTGELFF

j_gene: TRBJ1-1
v_gene: TRBV18
abundance: NA
d_gene: NA
CDR3nt: TGTGCCAGCTCAGGCGCCCGGGGCACTGAAGCTTTCTTT
CDR3aa: CASSGARGTEAFF

j_gene: TRBJ1-3
v_gene: TRBV10-1
abundance: NA
d_gene: NA
CDR3nt: TGCGCCAGCAGTGCCTCGAGGACGGGGGAGGACACCATATATTTT
CDR3aa: CASSASRTGEDTIYF

j_gene: TRBJ1-2
v_gene: TRBV9
abundance: NA
d_gene: TRBD1
CDR3nt: TGTGCCAGCAGCTCAACAGGGGGCGGCTACACCTTC
CDR3aa: CASSSTGGGYTF

j_gene: TRBJ2-2
v_gene: TRBV11-3
abundance: NA
d_gene: NA
CDR3nt: TGTGCCAGCAGCCCTGGACAGAACACCGGGGAGCTGTTTTTT
CDR3aa: CASSPGQNTGELFF

j_gene: TRBJ2-7
v_gene: TRBV10-2
abundance: NA
d_gene: NA
CDR3nt: TGCGCCAGCAGTGAAAGGGGCACCACGGCCGAGCAGTACTTC
CDR3aa: CASSERGTTAEQYF

j_gene: TRBJ2-3
v_gene: TRBV4-3
abundance: NA
d_gene: NA
CDR3nt: TGCGCCAGCAGCCCCCAGGTATCCACAGATACGCAGTATTTT
CDR3aa: CASSPQVSTDTQYF

j_gene: TRBJ1-6
v_gene: TRBV11-3
abundance: NA
d_gene: NA
CDR3nt: TGTGCCAGCAGCTTAGTATCCGTTTCACCCCTCCACTTT
CDR3aa: CASSLVSVSPLHF

j_gene: TRBJ1-5
v_gene: TRBV19
abundance: once
d_gene: NA
CDR3nt: TGTGCCAGCCACAGGGCCAATCAGCCCCAGCATTTT
CDR3aa: CASHRANQPQHF

j_gene: TRBJ1-4
v_gene: TRBV19
abundance: NA
d_gene: NA
CDR3nt: TGTGCCAGTACTTTAAATGGAGGGTCAACTAATGAAAAACTGTTTTTT
CDR3aa: CASTLNGGSTNEKLFF

j_gene: TRBJ2-1
v_gene: TRBV6-2/TRBV6-3
abundance: once
d_gene: NA
CDR3nt: TGTGCCAGCAGTTACGCTAGTCCAAGTTCGGCCTACAATGAGCAGTTCTTC
CDR3aa: CASSYASPSSAYNEQFF